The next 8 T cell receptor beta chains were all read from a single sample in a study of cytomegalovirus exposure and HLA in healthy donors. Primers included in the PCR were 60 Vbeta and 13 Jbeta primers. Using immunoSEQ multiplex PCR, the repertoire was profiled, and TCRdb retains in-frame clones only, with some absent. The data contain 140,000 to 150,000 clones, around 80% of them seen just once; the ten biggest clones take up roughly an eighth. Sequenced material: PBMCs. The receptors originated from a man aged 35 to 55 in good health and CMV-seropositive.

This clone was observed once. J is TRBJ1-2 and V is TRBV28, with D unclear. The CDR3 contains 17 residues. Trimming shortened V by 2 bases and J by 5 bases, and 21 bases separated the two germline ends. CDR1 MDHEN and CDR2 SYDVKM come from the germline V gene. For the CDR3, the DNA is TGTGCCAGCAGTTTAATTAGTATTGGTCGTAGTGAATATGGCTACACCTTC. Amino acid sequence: CASSLISIGRSEYGYTF.

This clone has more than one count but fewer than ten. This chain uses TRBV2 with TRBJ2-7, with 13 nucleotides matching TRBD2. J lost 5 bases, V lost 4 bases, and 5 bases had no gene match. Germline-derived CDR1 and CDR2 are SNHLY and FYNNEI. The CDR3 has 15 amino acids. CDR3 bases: TGTGCCAGCAGTGGGACTAGCGGGAGTTCCCACGAGCAGTACTTC. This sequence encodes CASSGTSGSSHEQYF.

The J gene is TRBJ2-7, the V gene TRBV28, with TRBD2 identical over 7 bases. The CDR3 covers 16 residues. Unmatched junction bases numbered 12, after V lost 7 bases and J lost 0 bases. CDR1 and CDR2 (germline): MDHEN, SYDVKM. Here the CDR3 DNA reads TGTGCCAGCACCCCGGGGGGTGGGGCGAGCTCCTACGAGCAGTACTTC. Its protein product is CASTPGGGASSYEQYF.

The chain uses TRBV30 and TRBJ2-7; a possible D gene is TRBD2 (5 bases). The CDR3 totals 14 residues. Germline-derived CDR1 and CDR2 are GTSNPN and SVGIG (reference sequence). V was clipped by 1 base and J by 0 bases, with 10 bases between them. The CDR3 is CAWSESGISYEQYF. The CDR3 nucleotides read TGTGCCTGGAGTGAGAGCGGTATCTCCTACGAGCAGTACTTC.

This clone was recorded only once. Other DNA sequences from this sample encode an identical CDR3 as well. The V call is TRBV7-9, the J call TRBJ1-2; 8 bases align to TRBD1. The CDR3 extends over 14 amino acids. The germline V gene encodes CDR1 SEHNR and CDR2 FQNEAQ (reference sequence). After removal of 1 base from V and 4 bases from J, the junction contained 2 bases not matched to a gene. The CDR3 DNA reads TGTGCCAGCAGCTTAGGACAGGGGTCCTATGGCTACACCTTC. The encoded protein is CASSLGQGSYGYTF.

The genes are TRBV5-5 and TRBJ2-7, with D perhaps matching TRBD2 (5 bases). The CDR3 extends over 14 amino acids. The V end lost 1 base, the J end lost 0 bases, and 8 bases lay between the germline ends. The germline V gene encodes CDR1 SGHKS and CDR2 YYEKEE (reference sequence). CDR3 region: CASSLLGSSYEQYF. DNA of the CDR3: TGTGCCAGCAGCTTGCTGGGGAGCTCCTACGAGCAGTACTTC.

CDR3 coding DNA: TGTGCCAGCAGTTTGAGAAGCGGGAAAGAGACCCAGTACTTC. It specifies CASSLRSGKETQYF. V usage is TRBV6-6 and J usage is TRBJ2-5, with 7 bases identical to TRBD2. Trimming at V came to 4 bases and at J to 3 bases, leaving 5 bases not matched to a gene. Germline CDR1 and CDR2: MNHNY and SVGAGI (reference sequence). The CDR3 sequence is 14 residues long.

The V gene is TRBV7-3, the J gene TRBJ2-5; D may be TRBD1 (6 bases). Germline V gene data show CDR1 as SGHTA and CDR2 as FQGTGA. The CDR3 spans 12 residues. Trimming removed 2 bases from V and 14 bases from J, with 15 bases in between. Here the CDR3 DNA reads TGTGCCAGCAGCTTAGCCCGACAGGCCAAATACTTC. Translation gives CASSLARQAKYF.